Below, one T cell receptor beta chain is given with its context. Its antigen is still unknown. Healthy Caucasian individuals from Russia aged about 6 to 100 were enrolled as donors. The data belong to a study of blood T cells in healthy people across ages. Notes on the study in general: Roughly linear declines in TCR beta diversity per million T cells occurred with age.

Germline V gene lookup returns CDR1 MNHEY and CDR2 SVGAGI. With 1 base removed from V and 0 bases from J, the gap between germline ends came to 18 bases. The length of the CDR3 is 19 residues. Through a sample-barcoded 5' primer and a J-beta primer mix, a second PCR was run for roughly 6 to 12 cycles. All cDNA molecules were each tagged by a template-switch adaptor with 12 random nucleotides. TCRdb re-derived calls from the 5' RACE reads in MiXCR, one entry per CDR3 protein. The profile covers about 640,000 distinct CDR3 sequences, with approximately 30% appearing a single time and approximately 14% taken by the ten largest.

Sequencing was done on a sample of blood. This rearrangement joins TRBV6-5 to TRBJ2-2; the D is unclear. This receptor was obtained from an elderly woman in good health. The CDR3 region is CASSYWHMYDNTNTGELFF. For the CDR3, the DNA is TGTGCCAGCAGTTACTGGCACATGTACGATAATACGAACACCGGGGAGCTGTTTTTT.